The 28 T cell receptor beta chains in this list originate from one sample, sequenced in a study of neurological immune-mediated disorders. TCRdb re-called the 5' RACE reads through MiXCR, storing one row per CDR3 protein. Here the sample spans about 62,000 distinct CDR3 sequences, roughly 4.8% being singletons. The specimen sequenced was PBMCs. The receptors stem from a woman between 50 and 59 years old with multiple sclerosis.

This clonotype was counted ten times or more. The V and J genes are TRBV7-2 and TRBJ2-7, with D possibly being TRBD2 (5 bases). The V and J ends lost 6 bases and 2 bases respectively, with 20 bases between them. The CDR3 has 16 residues. Germline V gene sequence: CDR1 SGHTA, CDR2 FQGNSA. The CDR3 region has the DNA TGTGCCAGCAGTCATGGACCAGGACGGAGGACCTACGAGCAGTACTTC. Its protein is CASSHGPGRRTYEQYF.

This clonotype was recorded many times. The chain is built from TRBV15 and TRBJ1-2; D uncertain. CDR3 length equals 16 residues. Looked up from germline, CDR1 is LNHNV and CDR2 is YYDKDF (reference sequence). Trimming stripped 0 bases from V and 7 bases from J, with 18 bases between. Here the CDR3 reads CATSRDFSQSSGGYTF. The CDR3 region has the DNA TGTGCCACCAGCAGAGATTTCAGCCAGTCATCTGGTGGCTACACCTTC.

This clonotype was found many times. V gene TRBV20-1 combines with J gene TRBJ1-4; 7 bases fit TRBD1. Germline V gene lookup returns CDR1 DFQATT and CDR2 SNEGSKA (reference sequence). Trimming removed 1 base from V and 8 bases from J; junction bases left unmatched: 13. The CDR3 has 16 residues. The CDR3 DNA reads as TGCAGTGCTAGAGGAACTTACAGGGGAACGATGGAAAAACTGTTTTTT. It yields the protein CSARGTYRGTMEKLFF.

This clonotype showed up many times. J is TRBJ2-5 and V is TRBV7-2; 9 bases line up with TRBD2. Trimming took 5 bases from V and 5 from J; bases not matched to a gene: 12. This CDR3 spans 16 amino acids. In germline, CDR1 is SGHTA, CDR2 FQGNSA. CDR3 coding DNA: TGTGCCAGCAGCAAACCAGGAGGTAGCGGGGGTGAGACCCAGTACTTC. Translation gives CASSKPGGSGGETQYF.

Many counts were recorded for this clonotype. The rearrangement links TRBV5-5 to TRBJ1-4; D remains ambiguous. This CDR3 is 16 amino acids long. The V end lost 2 bases, the J end lost 17 bases, and 28 bases lay between the germline ends. Germline V CDR1 and CDR2: SGHKS, YYEKEE (reference sequence). The CDR3 coding sequence is TGTGCCAGCAGCTTTGCCCCCCGGGGAAAGGTCGAAAGGGTCTTTTTT. Translated: CASSFAPRGKVERVFF.

This clonotype occurred a few times. The gene calls are TRBV7-3 and TRBJ2-5; D is undetermined. The CDR3 is 13 amino acids. Germline loops: CDR1 SGHTA, CDR2 FQGTGA. Deletions cut 2 bases from V and 2 bases from J, with 6 bases between. The CDR3: CASSLERQETQYF. DNA for the CDR3: TGTGCCAGCAGCTTAGAGAGACAAGAGACCCAGTACTTC.

This clonotype was seen more than once but under ten times. This chain connects TRBV9 to TRBJ1-4; tentatively, D is TRBD1 (6 bases). This CDR3 comprises 15 residues. The germline CDR1 and CDR2 sequences are SGDLS and YYNGEE. The ends were cut back, 2 bases at V and 6 bases at J, with 14 bases in the middle. The CDR3 reads CASSVRGQEHEKLFF. CDR3 sequence (DNA): TGTGCCAGCAGCGTCCGGGGACAAGAGCATGAAAAACTGTTTTTT.

This clonotype was detected ten times or more. The chain joins TRBV4-3 to TRBJ2-3, with unresolved D. The ends were cut back, 0 bases at V and 3 bases at J, with 7 bases in the middle. Germline lookup yields CDR1 LGHNA and CDR2 YSLEER. The CDR3 contains 14 residues. The CDR3 sequence: CASSQESFTDTQYF. CDR3 bases: TGCGCCAGCAGCCAAGAGTCTTTTACAGATACGCAGTATTTT.

This clonotype was picked up a small number of times. The V call is TRBV6-5, the J call TRBJ1-1; tentative D call: TRBD1 (6 bases). There are 14 residues in the CDR3. CDR1 is MNHEY and CDR2 is SVGAGI in the germline V gene. V lost 6 bases and J 4 bases, leaving 15 bases between the germline ends. The CDR3: CASSRQDGSTEAFF. CDR3 bases: TGTGCCAGCAGCCGACAGGATGGGAGCACTGAAGCTTTCTTT.

With regard to this clonotype: This may be a read error: a much more frequent sequence differs by one nucleotide. The V call is TRBV5-6, the J call TRBJ2-2; no firm D call. Per the germline V gene, CDR1 is SGHDT and CDR2 is YYEEEE. The CDR3 loop spans 14 amino acids. Trimming removed 4 bases at V and 1 base at J, with 8 bases between. CDR3 sequence: CASSVGKNTGELFF. CDR3 sequence (DNA): TGTGCCAGCAGCGTGGGGAAGAACACCGGGGAGCTGTTTTTT.

As concerns this clonotype: This CDR3 is missing its conserved last phenylalanine or tryptophan, likely due to a read error. The chain employs TRBV20-1 and TRBJ1-5; 7 nucleotides align to TRBD1. V trimming: 4 bases; J trimming: 1 base; junction bases outside the gene matches: 7. CDR1 and CDR2 from the germline V gene are DFQATT and SNEGSKA (reference sequence). The CDR3 length is 15 residues. CDR3 loop: CSATNRGRSNQPQHY. As DNA, the CDR3 is TGCAGTGCTACCAACAGGGGACGAAGCAATCAGCCCCAGCATTAT.

Ten or more counts support this clonotype. The chain combines TRBV5-1 with TRBJ2-3; 9 nucleotides match TRBD1. The length of the CDR3 is 15 residues. The V gene's germline CDR1 is SGHRS and CDR2 YFSETQ. V dropped 2 bases and J dropped 9; count of bases not matched to a gene: 10. The CDR3 sequence is CASSLPGQGLDTQYF. CDR3 DNA sequence: TGCGCCAGCAGCTTACCGGGACAGGGTCTTGACACGCAGTATTTT. The full variable domain, its missing parts supplied by reference TRBV5-1 and TRBJ2-3, is KAGVTQTPRYLIKTRGQQVTLSCSPISGHRSVSWYQQTPGQGLQFLFEYFSETQRNKGNFPGRFSGRQFSNSRSEMNVSTLELGDSALYLCASSLPGQGLDTQYFGPGTRLTVL.

The chain links TRBV5-1 to TRBJ2-3; 8 bases align to TRBD1. Germline CDR1 and CDR2: SGHRS and YFSETQ. The CDR3 has 16 residues. Germline trimming cut 4 bases from V and 4 bases from J; bases unmatched to any gene: 11. CDR3 region: CASSLSFGQGSDTQYF. CDR3 coding DNA: TGCGCCAGCAGCCTCTCGTTTGGACAGGGATCAGATACGCAGTATTTT.

This clonotype has ten or more counts. The V and J genes are TRBV5-1 and TRBJ2-2; D gene uncertain. V was shortened by 6 bases and J by 0 bases, with 12 bases between the two germline ends. The CDR3 spans 15 residues. In germline, CDR1 is SGHRS, CDR2 YFSETQ. The chain's CDR3 is CASTKTTANTGELFF. DNA of the CDR3: TGCGCCAGCACCAAGACAACTGCGAACACCGGGGAGCTGTTTTTT.

The gene calls are TRBV18 and TRBJ2-5, with 11 bases aligning to TRBD1. This CDR3 region has 15 residues. The germline V gene encodes CDR1 KGHSH and CDR2 LQKENI. Losses at the gene ends were 0 bases for V and 4 bases for J; bases not matched to a gene: 1. The CDR3 DNA reads TGTGCCAGCTCACCACCGGACAGGGGGCCAGAGACCCAGTACTTC. Translating it yields CASSPPDRGPETQYF.

This clonotype was detected ten times or more. V usage is TRBV20-1 and J usage is TRBJ1-2; a possible D gene is TRBD1 (6 bases). The V gene's germline CDR1 is DFQATT and CDR2 SNEGSKA (reference sequence). V lost 3 bases to trimming and J lost 0 bases, with 11 bases between them. The CDR3 spans 14 residues. CDR3 nucleotides: TGCAGTGCTAGGGGGGGCCAAGCTAACTATGGCTACACCTTC. Residues: CSARGGQANYGYTF.

The sample holds many counts of this clonotype. The chain has TRBV20-1 and TRBJ2-7; TRBD1 or TRBD2 may be the D gene (5 bases each). Trimming took off 6 bases at V and 4 bases at J, with 25 bases between the two ends. Germline CDR1 DFQATT, CDR2 SNEGSKA (reference sequence). The CDR3 length is 16 residues. In DNA, the CDR3 is TGCAGTGCCAATGTCCCTTTGGGGCTAGCACTGTACGAGCAGTACTTC. Translation: CSANVPLGLALYEQYF.

This clonotype was recorded many times. The chain joins TRBV18 to TRBJ2-1; 8 bases agree with TRBD1. J lost 4 bases, V lost 2 bases, and 4 bases had no gene match. The CDR3 runs to 15 residues. Germline V gene sequence: CDR1 KGHSH, CDR2 LQKENI. Here the CDR3 reads CASSPGTGSYNEQFF. DNA for the CDR3: TGTGCCAGCTCACCAGGGACAGGCAGTTACAATGAGCAGTTCTTC. The whole variable domain, remainder taken from reference TRBV18 and TRBJ2-1, is NAGVMQNPRHLVRRRGQEARLRCSPMKGHSHVYWYRQLPEEGLKFMVYLQKENIIDESGMPKERFSAEFPKEGPSILRIQQVVRGDSAAYFCASSPGTGSYNEQFFGPGTRLTVL.

This clonotype was counted many times. The V and J genes are TRBV21-1 and TRBJ2-6; TRBD1 reflects the table's D call only, with no check against the DNA. TRBV21-1 is a pseudogene. The CDR3 has 19 residues. CDR3 loop: CASSKQERFSGPGANVLTF. In DNA form, the CDR3 reads TGTGCCAGCAGCAAACAGGAGCGGTTTTCGGGACCTGGGGCCAACGTCCTGACTTTC.

Many counts were recorded for this clonotype. The J gene is TRBJ2-3, the V gene TRBV6-2 or TRBV6-3; D is unresolved. V lost 0 bases and J lost 5, with 3 bases in between. The length of the CDR3 is 12 residues. Germline loops: CDR1 MNHEY, CDR2 SVGEGT. CDR3 residues: CASSYSGDTQYF. The CDR3 DNA reads TGTGCCAGCAGTTACTCTGGAGATACGCAGTATTTT.

This clonotype has a handful of counts. CDR3 protein: CASSDSTFSPAFF. The CDR3 nucleotides are TGTGCCAGCAGTGACTCGACATTTTCCCCAGCTTTCTTT. The gene calls are TRBV6-4 and TRBJ1-1, with D hard to call. The V gene's germline CDR1 is MRHNA and CDR2 SNTAGT. V lost 0 bases and J 10 bases, leaving 12 bases between the germline ends. The CDR3 is made up of 13 amino acids.

As regards this clonotype: Mismatch with germline at one junction end may stem from a read error. This rearrangement joins TRBV20-1 to TRBJ1-5; no clear D gene. Germline lookup yields CDR1 DFQATT and CDR2 SNEGSKA (reference sequence). CDR3 length equals 14 residues. CDR3 loop: CSAKYLGSNQPQNF. For the CDR3, the DNA is TGCAGTGCTAAGTACCTGGGGAGCAATCAGCCCCAGAATTTT.

This clonotype was seen many times. V and J are TRBV18 and TRBJ1-2; the match to TRBD1 covers 7 bases. Germline CDR1 and CDR2: KGHSH and LQKENI. J was trimmed by 0 bases and V by 3 bases; bases with no gene match: 1. The CDR3 has 14 residues. In DNA, the CDR3 is TGTGCCAGCTCACCCGGGACAGCTAACTATGGCTACACCTTC. Translating gives CASSPGTANYGYTF.

This clonotype was found many times. The V and J genes are TRBV5-1 and TRBJ1-2; D is ambiguous. The CDR3 loop spans 13 amino acids. Germline V gives CDR1 SGHRS, CDR2 YFSETQ. V lost 4 bases and J lost 7, with 14 bases in between. The chain's CDR3 is CASSLGTVGGYTF. The CDR3 DNA is TGCGCCAGCAGCCTAGGCACAGTCGGTGGCTACACCTTC.

This clonotype has a count of ten or more. V gene TRBV18 combines with J gene TRBJ2-5; weak D call: TRBD1 (6 bases). The CDR3 runs to 14 residues. V dropped 3 bases and J dropped 4 bases, with 12 bases sitting between them. CDR1 is KGHSH and CDR2 is LQKENI in the germline V gene. CDR3 in amino acids: CASSPGPQGETQYF. Here the CDR3 DNA reads TGTGCCAGCTCACCGGGACCACAGGGAGAGACCCAGTACTTC.

This clonotype was counted a few times. The chain joins TRBV5-1 to TRBJ2-7; tentative D call: TRBD2 (5 bases). Germline V gives CDR1 SGHRS, CDR2 YFSETQ. Between the trimmed V and J ends, which lost 4 bases and 6 bases, there was a span of 20 bases. This CDR3 comprises 15 residues. The CDR3 nucleotides are TGCGCCAGCAGCCCTACCGGGATTTACCTTCGCGAGCAGTACTTC. Encoded protein: CASSPTGIYLREQYF.

On this clonotype: This may come from a read error, since a much larger clone is one base off. The chain recombines TRBV3-1 with TRBJ2-1; no clear D. Germline V CDR1 and CDR2: LGHDT, YNNKEL (reference sequence). V gave up 5 bases and J gave up 7 bases, with 9 bases separating them. The CDR3 has 12 residues. The CDR3 DNA sequence: TGTGCCAGCAGCAACGGACCGAATGAGCAGTTCTTC. This translates into CASSNGPNEQFF.

Ten or more counts support this clonotype. V usage is TRBV5-5 and J usage is TRBJ2-2; 7 bases line up with TRBD1. Germline CDR1 reads SGHKS; CDR2 reads YYEKEE (reference sequence). V dropped 2 bases and J dropped 4; count of bases not matched to a gene: 14. The CDR3 consists of 18 residues. As DNA, the CDR3 is TGTGCCAGCAGCTTTTCGTACAGTGACAGGGAGATCACCGGGGAGCTGTTTTTT. Translated: CASSFSYSDREITGELFF.